This TCR beta chain came from a study of T-cell memory formation after mild COVID-19. TCRdb re-derived calls from the 5' RACE reads in MiXCR, one entry per CDR3 protein. The table records over 400,000 distinct CDR3 sequences, more than 20% of them present only once. The sample comprised PBMCs or a T cell subset sorted from them (not recorded which). The clonotype originates from an adult woman who had mild COVID-19 (a few samples of this study predate the infection). Cell type and time point are not known.

The CDR3 region is CASSLATSGTIEQYF. Here the CDR3 DNA reads TGTGCCAGCAGCTTAGCGACTAGCGGGACCATCGAGCAGTACTTC. The genes are TRBV7-2 and TRBJ2-7, with TRBD2 identical over 11 bases. Germline V gene lookup returns CDR1 SGHTA and CDR2 FQGNSA. Germline trimming cut 0 bases from V and 6 bases from J; bases unmatched to any gene: 4. The CDR3 is 15 residues long.